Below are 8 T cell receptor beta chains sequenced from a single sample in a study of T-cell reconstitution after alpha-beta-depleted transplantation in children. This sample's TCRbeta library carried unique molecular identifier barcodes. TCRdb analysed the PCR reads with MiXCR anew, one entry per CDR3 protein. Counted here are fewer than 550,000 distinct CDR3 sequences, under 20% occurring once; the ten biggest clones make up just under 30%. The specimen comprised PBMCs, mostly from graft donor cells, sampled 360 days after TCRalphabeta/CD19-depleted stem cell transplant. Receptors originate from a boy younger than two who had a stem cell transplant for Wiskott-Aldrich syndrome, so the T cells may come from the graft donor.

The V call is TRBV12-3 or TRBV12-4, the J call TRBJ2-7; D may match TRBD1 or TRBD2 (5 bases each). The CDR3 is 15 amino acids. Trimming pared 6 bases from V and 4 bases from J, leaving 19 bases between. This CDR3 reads CASSLGSGRIYEQYF. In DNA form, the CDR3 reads TGTGCCAGCAGCCTAGGCTCGGGACGGATTTACGAGCAGTACTTC.

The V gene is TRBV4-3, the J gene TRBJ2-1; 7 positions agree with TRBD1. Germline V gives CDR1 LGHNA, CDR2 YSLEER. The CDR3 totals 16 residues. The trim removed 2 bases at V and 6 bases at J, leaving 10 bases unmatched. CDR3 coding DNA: TGCGCCAGCAGCCAAAGACAGGGAGTGCCTTTCAATGAGCAGTTCTTC. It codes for CASSQRQGVPFNEQFF.

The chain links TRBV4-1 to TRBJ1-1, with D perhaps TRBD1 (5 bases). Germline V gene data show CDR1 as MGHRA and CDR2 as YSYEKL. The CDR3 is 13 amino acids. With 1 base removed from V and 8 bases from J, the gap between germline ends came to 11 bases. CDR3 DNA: TGCGCCAGCAGCCAAGTTCGGGGCAGGGAAGCTTTCTTT. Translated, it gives CASSQVRGREAFF.

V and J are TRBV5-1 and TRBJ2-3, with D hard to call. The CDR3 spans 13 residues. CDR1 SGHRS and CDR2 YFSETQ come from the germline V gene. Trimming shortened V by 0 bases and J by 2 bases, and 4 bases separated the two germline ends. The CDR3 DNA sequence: TGCGCCAGCAGCTTGGGCTTCACAGATACGCAGTATTTT. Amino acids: CASSLGFTDTQYF.

The CDR3 region has the DNA TGCAGTGCCGCCCGGGACCGCTCCTACGAGCAGTACTTC. Protein sequence: CSAARDRSYEQYF. The chain carries TRBV20-1 and TRBJ2-7; perhaps D is TRBD1 or TRBD2 (5 bases each). V gave up 6 bases and J gave up 0 bases, with 12 bases separating them. There are 13 residues in the CDR3. CDR1 is DFQATT and CDR2 is SNEGSKA in the germline V gene (reference sequence).

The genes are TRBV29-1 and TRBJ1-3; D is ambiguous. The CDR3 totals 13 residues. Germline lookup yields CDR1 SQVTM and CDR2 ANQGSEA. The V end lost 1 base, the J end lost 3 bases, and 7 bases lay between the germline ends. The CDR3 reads CSVEGLIGNTIYF. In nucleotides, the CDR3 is TGCAGCGTTGAAGGACTCATTGGAAACACCATATATTTT.

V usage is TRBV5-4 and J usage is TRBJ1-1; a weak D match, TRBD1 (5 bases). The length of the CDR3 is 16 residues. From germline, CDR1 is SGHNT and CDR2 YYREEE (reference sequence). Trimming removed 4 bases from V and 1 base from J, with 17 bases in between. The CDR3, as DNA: TGTGCCAGCAGCCTAGAATGGGGCCTTGGGAACACTGAAGCTTTCTTT. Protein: CASSLEWGLGNTEAFF.

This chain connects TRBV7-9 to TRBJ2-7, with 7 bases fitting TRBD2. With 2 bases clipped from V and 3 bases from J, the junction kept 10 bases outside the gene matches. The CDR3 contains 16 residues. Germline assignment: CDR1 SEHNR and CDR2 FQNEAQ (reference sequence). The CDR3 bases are TGTGCCAGCAGCTTAAGGCTAAGAGCGGGACTCTACGAGCAGTACTTC. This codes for CASSLRLRAGLYEQYF.